This TCR beta chain was identified in a study of shared clonotypes between healthy human individuals. In the study overall: The study enrolled a couple of women and three men aged 18 to 49. CD8 memory received one plate per donor, CD8 naive two, CD4 memory three and CD4 naive three.

This CDR3 is 13 amino acids long. Trimming took off 6 bases at V and 0 bases at J, with 8 bases between the two ends. Germline CDR1 is SQVTM and CDR2 is ANQGSEA. The data were produced by immunoSEQ multiplex PCR, yet TCRdb's version contains in-frame clones alone and is incomplete. The sample lists fewer than 800,000 clones; approximately 90% were seen once. As defined, naive CD8 cells were CD45RO-negative and positively selected for CCR7, with terminally differentiated effector memory CD45RA+ cells excluded. Within Nashville, Tennessee resided all donors, each a Caucasian adult. As regards this clone: What it binds is unknown.

Broader study findings: The study found lower generation probabilities in non-shared clonotypes than in those shared by all four donors.

The gene calls are TRBV29-1 and TRBJ1-4; no definite D call. This TCR was recovered from a man aged 30 to 45 in good health. The sequenced sample consisted of naive CD8+ T cells sorted from blood. The chain's CDR3 is CSVLKATNEKLFF. DNA for the CDR3: TGCAGCGTCCTAAAAGCAACTAATGAAAAACTGTTTTTT.